The clone carrying this T cell receptor (beta chain) has ten or more counts. The data derive from a study of breast tumors, draining lymph nodes, adjacent tissues. CDR1 and CDR2 from the germline V gene are SGHRS and YFSETQ. CDR3 size: 14 residues. V lost 0 bases and J lost 0, with 7 bases in between. In TCRdb, the multiplex PCR reads were re-called with MiXCR into one record per CDR3 protein. In the table there are roughly 100,000 distinct CDR3 sequences, about 31% of which are singletons. The lymph nodes were axillary draining lymph nodes from breast cancer patients. V and J are TRBV5-1 and TRBJ2-7; D is undetermined. The sequence was obtained from a female donor with breast cancer. Some clones in this sample may be carry-over from other donors' samples. Input material: axillary lymph node tissue. The CDR3 protein is CASSLDPGSYEQYF. CDR3 sequence (DNA): TGCGCCAGCAGCTTGGATCCAGGCTCCTACGAGCAGTACTTC.